These 26 T cell receptor beta chains originate from one sample sequenced in a study of blood T cell repertoires in COVID-19. Assay: immunoSEQ multiplex PCR; the TCRdb copy retains only in-frame clones and omits some. Of about 68,000 clones detected, 85% appear once; the ten largest clones hold approximately 25%. The material sequenced was peripheral blood. Source of these receptors: a man aged 50 to 59 with acute or convalescent COVID-19.

The chain links TRBV5-1 to TRBJ2-5; perhaps TRBD2 as D (6 bases). The CDR3 consists of 14 residues. Deletions cut 7 bases from V and 5 bases from J, with 18 bases between. The germline V gene has CDR1 SGHRS and CDR2 YFSETQ. CDR3 amino acids: CASCKSGGRETQYF. The CDR3 DNA is TGCGCCAGCTGCAAATCCGGGGGACGGGAGACCCAGTACTTC.

J is TRBJ2-3 and V is TRBV11-2, with 8 bases fitting TRBD2. Germline values: CDR1 SGHAT, CDR2 FQNNGV. J gave up 0 bases and V 2 bases, and 13 bases lay outside the gene matches. The CDR3 runs to 19 residues. The CDR3 DNA follows: TGTGCCAGCAGCTTAAATCCAGCGGGGGATACCCTCAGCACAGATACGCAGTATTTT. This encodes CASSLNPAGDTLSTDTQYF.

The chain employs TRBV5-1 and TRBJ2-7; 10 bases agree with TRBD2. Germline assignment: CDR1 SGHRS and CDR2 YFSETQ. This CDR3 comprises 15 residues. J lost 4 bases, V lost 4 bases, and 8 bases had no gene match. In nucleotides, the CDR3 is TGCGCCAGCAGCCCCGGGGGACTAGCGAAATACGAGCAGTACTTC. Encoded protein: CASSPGGLAKYEQYF.

This clone was seen more than once but under ten times. The V and J genes are TRBV11-2 and TRBJ1-6; D unresolved. Per the germline V gene, CDR1 is SGHAT and CDR2 is FQNNGV. The CDR3 contains 16 residues. V lost 1 base and J lost 7, with 14 bases in between. The CDR3 nucleotides read TGTGCCAGCAGCTTAGTTTCGACAATCCTAAATTCACCCCTCCACTTT. This codes for CASSLVSTILNSPLHF.

As concerns this clone: At one boundary the junction diverges from the germline segment, which might be a read error. The rearrangement joins TRBV5-4 to TRBJ1-2; TRBD1 agrees at 7 bases. The CDR3 covers 14 residues. From germline, CDR1 is SGHNT and CDR2 YYREEE (reference sequence). The CDR3 DNA reads as TGTGCCAGCAGCTCGAGACAGGGCCTCCCCTTGTTATCCTTC. Amino acid sequence: CASSSRQGLPLLSF.

This chain connects TRBV2 to TRBJ2-3; 11 positions match TRBD2. Germline lookup yields CDR1 SNHLY and CDR2 FYNNEI. The CDR3 length is 16 residues. V was clipped by 3 bases and J by 6 bases; unmatched bases: 8. The CDR3 protein is CASSEATSGVWDTQYF. The CDR3 bases are TGTGCCAGCAGTGAGGCGACTAGCGGGGTATGGGATACGCAGTATTTT.

The chain recombines TRBV5-5 with TRBJ2-7, with D uncertain. The germline V and J ends were trimmed by 2 bases and 3 bases, with 9 bases remaining between them. In germline, CDR1 is SGHKS, CDR2 YYEKEE (reference sequence). This CDR3 spans 13 amino acids. This chain's CDR3 is CASSFGLGYEQYV. CDR3 in DNA: TGTGCCAGCAGCTTCGGTCTAGGCTACGAGCAGTACGTC.

This chain uses TRBV18 with TRBJ2-2; 11 nucleotides agree with TRBD1. V dropped 2 bases and J dropped 2; count of bases not matched to a gene: 4. Germline-derived CDR1 and CDR2 are KGHSH and LQKENI. The CDR3 is 17 amino acids. The chain's CDR3 is CASSPAGQGVNTGELFF. The CDR3 nucleotides read TGTGCCAGCTCACCAGCGGGACAGGGGGTAAACACCGGGGAGCTGTTTTTT.

The chain links TRBV9 to TRBJ1-1; 7 bases fit TRBD1. This CDR3 is built from 15 residues. The V and J ends lost 4 bases and 1 base, in that order; junction bases with no gene match: 7. In germline, CDR1 is SGDLS, CDR2 YYNGEE. The CDR3 DNA is TGTGCCAGCAGCCCTCGACAGGGAAAGAACACTGAAGCTTTCTTT. Protein sequence: CASSPRQGKNTEAFF.

The chain carries TRBV4-1 and TRBJ1-5, with unresolved D. V lost 1 base and J 5 bases, leaving 6 bases between the germline ends. Germline V lookup: CDR1 MGHRA, CDR2 YSYEKL. This CDR3 comprises 13 residues. The CDR3: CASSQGVYQPQHF. The CDR3 DNA reads as TGCGCCAGCAGCCAAGGAGTATATCAGCCCCAGCATTTT.

The V call is TRBV7-2, the J call TRBJ2-7; D might be TRBD1 (6 bases). The V gene's germline CDR1 is SGHTA and CDR2 FQGNSA. V was pared by 2 bases and J by 6 bases, with 11 bases between. This CDR3 has 13 amino acids. The CDR3 DNA sequence: TGTGCCAGCAGCTTAAAAACAGGGCTCGAGCAGTACGTC. This encodes CASSLKTGLEQYV.

The rearrangement joins TRBV7-2 to TRBJ1-1, with a tentative D call TRBD1 (5 bases). The CDR3 is 14 amino acids. Germline V gene sequence: CDR1 SGHTA, CDR2 FQGNSA. Trimming shortened V by 7 bases and J by 5 bases, and 17 bases separated the two germline ends. CDR3 DNA sequence: TGTGCCAGCACCGCCCCTCCAGGGAATACTGAAGCTTTCTTT. The encoded protein is CASTAPPGNTEAFF.

This chain links TRBV21-1 with TRBJ1-3; the table's D call, TRBD1, was not checked against the DNA. TRBV21-1 represents a pseudogene. This CDR3 spans 14 amino acids. This chain's CDR3 is CASTTRDRANTIYF. DNA for the CDR3: TGTGCCAGTACGACTAGGGACAGGGCCAACACCATATATTTT.

The genes are TRBV12-5 and TRBJ2-1; 13 bases line up with TRBD2. With V trimmed by 5 bases and J by 7 bases, 14 bases remained unmatched. The germline CDR1 and CDR2 sequences are LGHNT and FRNRAP. This CDR3 is built from 18 residues. The CDR3 DNA is TGTGCTAGTGGTCTAACCTACACCGGGACTAGCGGGGCTAATGAGCAGTTCTTC. This translates into CASGLTYTGTSGANEQFF.

Written as DNA, the CDR3 is TGTGCCAGTAGCTTAACAGGGGGAAGGACTGAAGCTTTCTTT. Residues: CASSLTGGRTEAFF. The chain is built from TRBV19 and TRBJ1-1, with TRBD1 matching over 8 bases. Germline loops: CDR1 LNHDA, CDR2 SQIVND (reference sequence). The CDR3 totals 14 residues. J lost 5 bases, V lost 6 bases, and 8 bases had no gene match.

This clone was observed at least ten times. The chain carries TRBV11-2 and TRBJ2-7; possibly TRBD2 for D (5 bases). This CDR3 region has 14 residues. From germline, CDR1 is SGHAT and CDR2 FQNNGV. Trimming cost V 3 bases and J 6 bases, with 15 bases left between them. The CDR3 loop is CASSFFSAGSEQYF. CDR3 in DNA: TGTGCCAGCAGCTTCTTCTCCGCGGGCTCCGAGCAGTACTTC.

This rearrangement joins TRBV3-1 (or the pseudogene TRBV3-2) to TRBJ2-5, with 11 bases identical to TRBD2. Germline V gene data show CDR1 as LGHDT and CDR2 as YNNKEL (reference sequence). CDR3 size: 15 residues. V was pared by 4 bases and J by 5 bases, with 6 bases of the junction left unmatched. CDR3 sequence: CASSPGTSGQETQYF. The CDR3 region has the DNA TGTGCCAGCAGCCCCGGGACTAGCGGTCAGGAGACCCAGTACTTC.

The chain uses TRBV5-4 and TRBJ2-7; D is uncertain. Germline lookup yields CDR1 SGHNT and CDR2 YYREEE (reference sequence). V was clipped by 1 base and J by 6 bases, with 2 bases between them. The CDR3 consists of 10 residues. CDR3 sequence reads: CASSLREQYF. Here the CDR3 DNA reads TGTGCCAGCAGCTTGCGCGAGCAGTACTTC.

The J gene is TRBJ2-7, the V gene TRBV5-1; 9 bases agree with TRBD2. V was pared by 3 bases and J by 6 bases, with 19 bases of the junction left unmatched. The CDR3 consists of 18 residues. The V gene's germline CDR1 is SGHRS and CDR2 YFSETQ. CDR3 in amino acids: CASSWASGVAGGPGEQYF. The DNA of the CDR3 is TGCGCCAGCAGCTGGGCCTCCGGGGTGGCGGGGGGGCCAGGCGAGCAGTACTTC.

The CDR3 bases are TGTGCCAGCAGTTTTGGGGCATTCGGTTCACCCCTCCACTTT. Translating gives CASSFGAFGSPLHF. The rearrangement links TRBV27 to TRBJ1-6; tentative D call: TRBD1 (5 bases). CDR1 MNHEY and CDR2 SMNVEV come from the germline V gene (reference sequence). V gave up 3 bases and J gave up 9 bases, with 12 bases separating them. This CDR3 is built from 14 residues.

The V and J genes are TRBV6-5 and TRBJ2-7; 9 positions match TRBD1. V shed 11 bases and J 1 base; nucleotides not matched to a gene: 6. Germline V CDR1 and CDR2: MNHEY, SVGAGI. The CDR3 is 13 amino acids. The CDR3 region is CAARDRVSYEQYF. CDR3 coding DNA: TGTGCCGCACGGGACAGGGTGTCCTACGAGCAGTACTTC.

The CDR3 nucleotides read TGTGCCAGCAGTGAAGCCCTGGGGGACAGCAGAGAAAAACTGTTTTTT. Protein: CASSEALGDSREKLFF. The chain carries TRBV2 and TRBJ1-4; TRBD1 aligns across 7 bases. The germline CDR1 and CDR2 sequences are SNHLY and FYNNEI. V lost 0 bases, J lost 8 bases, and 9 bases stayed unmatched. The CDR3 runs 16 residues.

This rearrangement joins TRBV27 to TRBJ2-3; D is undetermined. The CDR3 has 13 amino acids. Germline loops: CDR1 MNHEY, CDR2 SMNVEV (reference sequence). V dropped 2 bases and J dropped 0 bases, with 3 bases sitting between them. The CDR3: CASSLQSTDTQYF. The CDR3 DNA reads TGTGCCAGCAGTTTACAGAGCACAGATACGCAGTATTTT.

This chain links TRBV5-5 with TRBJ1-6, with 7 bases identical to TRBD1. CDR3 length: 17 residues. Germline-derived CDR1 and CDR2 are SGHKS and YYEKEE (reference sequence). Losses at the gene ends were 0 bases for V and 7 bases for J; bases not matched to a gene: 10. The CDR3 sequence is CASSLEETGRPNSPLHF. In nucleotides, the CDR3 is TGTGCCAGCAGCTTGGAGGAGACAGGGAGACCAAATTCACCCCTCCACTTT.

V gene TRBV5-1 combines with J gene TRBJ1-1; 7 bases are shared with TRBD1. The CDR3 has 14 residues. Germline assignment: CDR1 SGHRS and CDR2 YFSETQ. The V gene end was trimmed by 5 bases and the J gene end by 5 bases; junction bases not matched to a gene: 9. CDR3 sequence reads: CASRGNRGGTEAFF. The CDR3 coding sequence is TGCGCCAGCAGGGGGAACAGGGGAGGAACTGAAGCTTTCTTT.

This clone was seen once. This chain connects TRBV29-1 to TRBJ2-3; D is uncertain. The ends were cut back, 5 bases at V and 3 bases at J, with 18 bases in the middle. This CDR3 contains 15 residues. Germline V lookup: CDR1 SQVTM, CDR2 ANQGSEA. In nucleotides, the CDR3 is TGCAGCGTTTTTTTCCTATCCGTCCAAACAGATACGCAGTATTTT. It encodes CSVFFLSVQTDTQYF.